The 17 T cell receptor beta chains presented below share a single source sample, sequenced in a study of T cell responses to AZD1222 COVID-19 vaccine. The protocol was immunoSEQ multiplex PCR, while the TCRdb copy is restricted to in-frame clones and leaves out a portion. The sample carries around 140,000 clones, more than 75% recorded once. Sequences were derived from peripheral blood, sampled 28 days after the second AZD1222 dose. The source is an adult who received the AZD1222 COVID-19 vaccine.

The chain links TRBV6-2 or TRBV6-3 to TRBJ2-5; no definite D call. V lost 2 bases, J lost 0 bases, and 10 bases lay in between. This CDR3 region has 15 residues. Germline assignment: CDR1 MNHEY and CDR2 SVGEGT. The CDR3 is CASSYLGNYQETQYF. The CDR3 coding sequence is TGTGCCAGCAGTTACCTGGGCAATTACCAAGAGACCCAGTACTTC.

The rearrangement links TRBV25-1 to TRBJ2-3, with 10 bases identical to TRBD2. This CDR3 has 14 amino acids. Germline trimming cut 10 bases from V and 2 bases from J; bases unmatched to any gene: 6. CDR1 is MGHDK, CDR2 SYGVNS, per germline. The CDR3 here is CATSSGRSTDTQYF. CDR3 DNA: TGTGCCACGAGTAGCGGGAGGTCCACAGATACGCAGTATTTT.

The chain has TRBV13 and TRBJ2-1; 11 nucleotides agree with TRBD2. Germline loops: CDR1 PRHDT, CDR2 FYEKMQ (reference sequence). The length of the CDR3 is 17 residues. Trimming cost V 5 bases and J 4 bases; bases outside gene matches: 10. Written as DNA, the CDR3 is TGTGCCAGCAGCCTGTCAGAACTAGCGGGAGTTTACAATGAGCAGTTCTTC. The encoded protein is CASSLSELAGVYNEQFF. Looking up the rest from reference TRBV13 and TRBJ2-1 gives the full variable domain: AAGVIQSPRHLIKEKRETATLKCYPIPRHDTVYWYQQGPGQDPQFLISFYEKMQSDKGSIPDRFSAQQFSDYHSELNMSSLELGDSALYFCASSLSELAGVYNEQFFGPGTRLTVL.

This chain links TRBV7-9 with TRBJ1-1, with D perhaps matching TRBD1 (6 bases). CDR1 and CDR2 from the germline V gene are SEHNR and FQNEAQ (reference sequence). The germline V and J ends were trimmed by 5 bases and 4 bases, with 17 bases remaining between them. The CDR3 has 15 amino acids. CDR3 protein: CASSGDRKGGTEAFF. The CDR3 nucleotides read TGTGCCAGCAGCGGCGACAGGAAGGGAGGCACTGAAGCTTTCTTT.

As concerns this clone: Other DNA sequences in the same sample also yield this CDR3. This chain connects TRBV5-1 to TRBJ2-7, with D perhaps TRBD1 (6 bases). CDR3 length: 12 residues. The V gene lost 2 bases and the J gene lost 4 bases, with 7 bases spanning the gap. CDR1 SGHRS and CDR2 YFSETQ come from the germline V gene. The CDR3 reads CASSLQGYEQYF. CDR3 DNA: TGCGCCAGCAGCTTACAGGGATACGAGCAGTACTTC.

This chain uses TRBV6-2 or TRBV6-3 with TRBJ2-7; D possibly corresponds to TRBD2 (6 bases). Germline assignment: CDR1 MNHEY and CDR2 SVGEGT. V lost 6 bases, J lost 4 bases, and 10 bases lay in between. This CDR3 spans 12 amino acids. The CDR3 region has the DNA TGTGCCAGCAGCCGCCGGGGGTACGAGCAGTACTTC. Amino acids: CASSRRGYEQYF.

The chain is built from TRBV10-3 and TRBJ2-1, with 7 bases identical to TRBD1. Germline lookup yields CDR1 ENHRY and CDR2 SYGVKD. The CDR3 covers 19 residues. Trimming took 0 bases from V and 7 from J; bases not matched to a gene: 18. CDR3 in DNA: TGTGCCATCAGTGAGTCGATAACCACCTTCGGACAGGCTTCAAATGAGCAGTTCTTC. Its translation is CAISESITTFGQASNEQFF.

This chain joins TRBV27 and TRBJ1-5, with 9 bases fitting TRBD1. CDR1 and CDR2 (germline): MNHEY, SMNVEV (reference sequence). This CDR3 spans 16 amino acids. Unmatched junction bases numbered 7, after V lost 3 bases and J lost 4 bases. CDR3 residues: CASSFSPGQGNQPQHF. CDR3 in DNA: TGTGCCAGCAGTTTCTCCCCAGGACAGGGGAATCAGCCCCAGCATTTT.

The chain joins TRBV30 to TRBJ2-1; 8 bases match TRBD2. The V and J ends lost 1 base and 0 bases, in that order; junction bases with no gene match: 2. Germline V gives CDR1 GTSNPN, CDR2 SVGIG (reference sequence). The CDR3 contains 15 residues. The CDR3, as DNA: TGTGCCTGGAGTGCCGGGACTAGCTCCTACAATGAGCAGTTCTTC. Its translation: CAWSAGTSSYNEQFF.

V gene TRBV4-1 combines with J gene TRBJ2-2, with D hard to call. In germline, CDR1 is MGHRA, CDR2 YSYEKL. The CDR3 is 14 residues long. V lost 0 bases, J lost 7 bases, and 9 bases lay in between. The CDR3 protein is CASSQDRDNGELFF. Here the CDR3 DNA reads TGCGCCAGCAGCCAAGATAGGGATAACGGGGAGCTGTTTTTT.

The J gene is TRBJ2-5, the V gene TRBV28, with 10 bases aligning to TRBD2. The V segment lost 6 bases and the J segment 4 bases; nucleotides outside the gene matches: 11. The CDR3 contains 16 residues. Germline assignment: CDR1 MDHEN and CDR2 SYDVKM. The DNA for the CDR3 is TGTGCCAGCAGCTTCTGGCCTAGCGGGAGCAGAGAGACCCAGTACTTC. As protein: CASSFWPSGSRETQYF.

The DNA of the CDR3 is TGCGCCAGCAGCACACTAGCGGGGGCCTACAATGAGCAGTTCTTC. It specifies CASSTLAGAYNEQFF. This chain uses TRBV5-1 with TRBJ2-1, with 11 bases identical to TRBD2. V trimming: 4 bases; J trimming: 2 bases; junction bases outside the gene matches: 2. This CDR3 comprises 15 residues. CDR1 is SGHRS and CDR2 is YFSETQ in the germline V gene.

The chain has TRBV3-1 (or the pseudogene TRBV3-2) and TRBJ2-1; the D is unclear. Looked up from germline, CDR1 is LGHDT and CDR2 is YNNKEL (reference sequence). With 5 bases removed from V and 5 bases from J, the gap between germline ends came to 13 bases. The CDR3 is 14 residues long. The CDR3 protein is CASSEIPKNNEQFF. As DNA, the CDR3 is TGTGCCAGCAGCGAGATTCCGAAAAACAATGAGCAGTTCTTC.

This sequence joins TRBV7-3 and TRBJ2-1; TRBD1 might be the D (5 bases). This CDR3 has 13 amino acids. V lost 3 bases and J lost 9, with 12 bases in between. Per germline, CDR1 SGHTA and CDR2 FQGTGA. Here the CDR3 DNA reads TGTGCCAGCAGCTTCGCAGGGCCTAGTGAGCAGTTCTTC. Residues: CASSFAGPSEQFF.

The rearrangement links TRBV28 to TRBJ2-5; TRBD2 matches 10 bases. The CDR3 contains 17 residues. The ends lost 5 bases at V and 7 bases at J; junction bases unmatched: 16. Germline V gives CDR1 MDHEN, CDR2 SYDVKM. The CDR3 sequence is CASSNSRTSGLGLTQYF. CDR3 bases: TGTGCCAGCAGTAATTCTAGGACTAGCGGATTGGGGTTGACCCAGTACTTC.

J is TRBJ2-5 and V is TRBV12-5, with 9 bases identical to TRBD1. The CDR3 totals 15 residues. Germline lookup yields CDR1 LGHNT and CDR2 FRNRAP. J lost 5 bases, V lost 2 bases, and 6 bases had no gene match. The CDR3 bases are TGTGCTAGTGGTTTGCTCCCGACAGGGGGGGAGACCCAGTACTTC. Translating gives CASGLLPTGGETQYF.

The rearrangement joins TRBV30 to TRBJ1-2; no reliable D call. Germline V gives CDR1 GTSNPN, CDR2 SVGIG (reference sequence). The CDR3 is 15 residues long. Trimming took off 0 bases at V and 5 bases at J, with 16 bases between the two ends. CDR3 protein: CAWSVRSGIGYGYTF. CDR3 coding DNA: TGTGCCTGGAGTGTAAGGTCGGGAATCGGTTATGGCTACACCTTC.